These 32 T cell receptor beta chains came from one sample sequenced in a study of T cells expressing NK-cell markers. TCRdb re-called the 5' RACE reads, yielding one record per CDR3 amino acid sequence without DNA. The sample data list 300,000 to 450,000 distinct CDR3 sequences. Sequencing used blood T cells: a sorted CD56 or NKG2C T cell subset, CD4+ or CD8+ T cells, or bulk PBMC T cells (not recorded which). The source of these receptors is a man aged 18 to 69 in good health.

CDR3 protein: CASSLMAGGYIQGNTEAFF. The chain carries TRBV27 and TRBJ1-1; the D gene TCRdb calls, TRBD1, cannot be checked with no DNA. The length of the CDR3 is 19 residues. Germline CDR1 reads MNHEY; CDR2 reads SMNVEV (reference sequence).

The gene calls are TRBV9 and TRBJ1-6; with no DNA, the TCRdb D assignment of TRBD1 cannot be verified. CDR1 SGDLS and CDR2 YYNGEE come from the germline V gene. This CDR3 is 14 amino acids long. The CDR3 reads CASSPGTPRRPLHF.

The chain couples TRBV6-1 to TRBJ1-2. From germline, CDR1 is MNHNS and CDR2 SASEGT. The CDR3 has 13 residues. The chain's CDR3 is CASRRTSNYGYTF.

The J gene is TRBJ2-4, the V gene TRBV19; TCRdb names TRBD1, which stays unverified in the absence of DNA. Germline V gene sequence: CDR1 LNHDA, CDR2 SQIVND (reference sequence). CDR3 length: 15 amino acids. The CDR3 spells CASRDGQGGLAIQYF. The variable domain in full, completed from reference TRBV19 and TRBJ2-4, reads DGGITQSPKYLFRKEGQNVTLSCEQNLNHDAMYWYRQDPGQGLRLIYYSQIVNDFQKGDIAEGYSVSREKKESFPLTVTSAQKNPTAFYLCASRDGQGGLAIQYFGAGTRLSVL.

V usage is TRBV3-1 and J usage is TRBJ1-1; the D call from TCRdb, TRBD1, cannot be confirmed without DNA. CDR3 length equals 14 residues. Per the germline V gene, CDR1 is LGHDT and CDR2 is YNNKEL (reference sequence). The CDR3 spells CASSRSDREREAFF. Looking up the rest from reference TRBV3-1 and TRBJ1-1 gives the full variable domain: DTAVSQTPKYLVTQMGNDKSIKCEQNLGHDTMYWYKQDSKKFLKIMFSYNNKELIINETVPNRFSPKSPDKAHLNLHINSLELGDSAVYFCASSRSDREREAFFGQGTRLTVV.

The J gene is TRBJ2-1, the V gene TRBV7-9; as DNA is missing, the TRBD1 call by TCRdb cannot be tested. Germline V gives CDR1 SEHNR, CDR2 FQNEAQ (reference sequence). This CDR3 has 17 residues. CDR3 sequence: CASSLGRQGFSYNEQFF.

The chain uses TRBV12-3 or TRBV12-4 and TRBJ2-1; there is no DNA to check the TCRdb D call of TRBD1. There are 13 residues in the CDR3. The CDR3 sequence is CASRTGAESEQFF.

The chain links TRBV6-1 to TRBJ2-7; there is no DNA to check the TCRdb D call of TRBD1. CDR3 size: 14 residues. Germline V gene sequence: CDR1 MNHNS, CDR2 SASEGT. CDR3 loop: CASARDGGAYEQYF.

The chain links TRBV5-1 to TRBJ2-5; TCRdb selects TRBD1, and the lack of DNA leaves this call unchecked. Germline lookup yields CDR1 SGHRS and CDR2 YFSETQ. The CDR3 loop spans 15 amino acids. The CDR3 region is CASSRASGQGETQYF.

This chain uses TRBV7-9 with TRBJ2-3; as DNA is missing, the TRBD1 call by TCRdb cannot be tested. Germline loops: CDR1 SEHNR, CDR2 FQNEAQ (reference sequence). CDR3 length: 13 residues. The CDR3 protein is CASSWDRSDTQYF.

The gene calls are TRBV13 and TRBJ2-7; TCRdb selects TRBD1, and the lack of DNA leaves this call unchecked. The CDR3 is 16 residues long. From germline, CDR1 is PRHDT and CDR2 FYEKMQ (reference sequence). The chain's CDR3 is CASSLGDRGESYEQYF.

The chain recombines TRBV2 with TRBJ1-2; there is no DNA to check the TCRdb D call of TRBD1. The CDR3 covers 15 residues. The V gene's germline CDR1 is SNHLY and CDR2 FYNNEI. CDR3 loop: CASRAGQGANYGYTF.

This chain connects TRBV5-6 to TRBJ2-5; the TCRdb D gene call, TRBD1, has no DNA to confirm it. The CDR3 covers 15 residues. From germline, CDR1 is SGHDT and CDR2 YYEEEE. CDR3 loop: CASSFRQVFGETQYF.

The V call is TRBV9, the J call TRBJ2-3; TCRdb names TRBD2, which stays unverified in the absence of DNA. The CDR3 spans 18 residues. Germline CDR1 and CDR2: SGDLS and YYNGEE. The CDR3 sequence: CASSARWTSGGATDTQYF. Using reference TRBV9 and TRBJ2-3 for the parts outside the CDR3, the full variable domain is DSGVTQTPKHLITATGQRVTLRCSPRSGDLSVYWYQQSLDQGLQFLIQYYNGEERAKGNILERFSAQQFPDLHSELNLSSLELGDSALYFCASSARWTSGGATDTQYFGPGTRLTVL.

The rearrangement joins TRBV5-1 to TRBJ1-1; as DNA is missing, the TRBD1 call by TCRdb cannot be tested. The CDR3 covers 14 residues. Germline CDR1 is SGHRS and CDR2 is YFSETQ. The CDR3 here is CASGPTGQGVEAFF.

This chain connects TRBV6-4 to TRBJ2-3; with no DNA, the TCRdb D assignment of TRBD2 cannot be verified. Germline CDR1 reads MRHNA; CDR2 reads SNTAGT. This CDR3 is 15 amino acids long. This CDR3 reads CASRQAGGPTDTQYF.

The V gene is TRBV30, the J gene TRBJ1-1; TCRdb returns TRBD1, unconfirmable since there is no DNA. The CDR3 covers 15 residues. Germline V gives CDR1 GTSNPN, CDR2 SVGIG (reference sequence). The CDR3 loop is CAWNKQGAPVTEAFF.

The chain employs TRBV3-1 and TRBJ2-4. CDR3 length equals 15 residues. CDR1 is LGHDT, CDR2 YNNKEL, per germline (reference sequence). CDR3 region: CASSRHELAKNIQYF.

The CDR3 sequence: CASSQGQPTTNEKLFF. The chain combines TRBV3-1 with TRBJ1-4; TCRdb names TRBD1, which stays unverified in the absence of DNA. The CDR3 length is 16 residues. Germline CDR1 LGHDT, CDR2 YNNKEL (reference sequence).

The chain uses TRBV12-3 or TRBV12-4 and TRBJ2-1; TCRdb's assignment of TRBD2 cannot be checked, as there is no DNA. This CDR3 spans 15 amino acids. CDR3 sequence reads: CASTNGAGGNNEQFF.

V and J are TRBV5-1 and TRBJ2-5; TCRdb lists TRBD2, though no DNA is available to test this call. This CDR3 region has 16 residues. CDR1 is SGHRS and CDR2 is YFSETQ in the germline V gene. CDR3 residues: CASSLARGLAGETQYF.

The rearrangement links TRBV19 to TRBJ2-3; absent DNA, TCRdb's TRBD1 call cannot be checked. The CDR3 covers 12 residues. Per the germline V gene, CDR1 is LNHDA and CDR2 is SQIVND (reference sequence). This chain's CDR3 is CASNDRVDTQYF.

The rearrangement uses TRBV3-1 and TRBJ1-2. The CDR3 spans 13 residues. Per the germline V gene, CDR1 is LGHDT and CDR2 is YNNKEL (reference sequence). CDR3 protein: CASSQDTFYGYTF.

The CDR3 spells CASSTTGTTDEQYF. This sequence joins TRBV5-1 and TRBJ2-7; TCRdb's D call of TRBD2 is untestable without DNA. Germline CDR1 reads SGHRS; CDR2 reads YFSETQ. The CDR3 is 14 residues long. The variable domain in full, with the rest retrieved from reference TRBV5-1 and TRBJ2-7, is KAGVTQTPRYLIKTRGQQVTLSCSPISGHRSVSWYQQTPGQGLQFLFEYFSETQRNKGNFPGRFSGRQFSNSRSEMNVSTLELGDSALYLCASSTTGTTDEQYFGPGTRLTVT.

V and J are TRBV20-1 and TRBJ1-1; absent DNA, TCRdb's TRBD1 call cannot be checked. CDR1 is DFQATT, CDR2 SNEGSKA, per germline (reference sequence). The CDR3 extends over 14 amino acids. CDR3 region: CSAGAGSKSTEAFF.

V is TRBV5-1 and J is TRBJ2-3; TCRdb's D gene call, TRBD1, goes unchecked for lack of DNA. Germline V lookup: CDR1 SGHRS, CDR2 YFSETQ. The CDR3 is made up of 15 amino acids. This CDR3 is CASSFGGGPPDTQYF.

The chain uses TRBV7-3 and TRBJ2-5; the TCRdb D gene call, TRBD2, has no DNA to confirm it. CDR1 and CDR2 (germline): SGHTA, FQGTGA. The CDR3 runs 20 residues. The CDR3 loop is CASSSKGSSGGAASGETQYF.

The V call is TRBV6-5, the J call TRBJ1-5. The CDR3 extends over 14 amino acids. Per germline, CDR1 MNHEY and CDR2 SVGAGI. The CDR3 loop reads CASSTEVGTQPQHF.

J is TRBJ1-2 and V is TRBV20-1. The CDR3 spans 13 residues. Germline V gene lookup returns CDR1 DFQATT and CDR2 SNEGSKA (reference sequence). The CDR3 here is CSAEGNLDYGYTF.

Here the CDR3 reads CSAIGQGRGEAFF. The chain combines TRBV20-1 with TRBJ1-1; TCRdb proposes TRBD1, but this gene call is untestable without DNA. There are 13 residues in the CDR3. Germline lookup yields CDR1 DFQATT and CDR2 SNEGSKA (reference sequence).

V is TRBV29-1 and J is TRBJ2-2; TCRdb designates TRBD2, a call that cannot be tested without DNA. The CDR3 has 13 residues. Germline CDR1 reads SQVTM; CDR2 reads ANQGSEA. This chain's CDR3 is CSVGLSGTGELFF.

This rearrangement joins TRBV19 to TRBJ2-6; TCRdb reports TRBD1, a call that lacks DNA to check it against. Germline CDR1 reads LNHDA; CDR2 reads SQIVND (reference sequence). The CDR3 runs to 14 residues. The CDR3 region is CASTRESGANVLTF. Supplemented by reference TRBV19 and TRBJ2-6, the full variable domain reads DGGITQSPKYLFRKEGQNVTLSCEQNLNHDAMYWYRQDPGQGLRLIYYSQIVNDFQKGDIAEGYSVSREKKESFPLTVTSAQKNPTAFYLCASTRESGANVLTFGAGSRLTVL.